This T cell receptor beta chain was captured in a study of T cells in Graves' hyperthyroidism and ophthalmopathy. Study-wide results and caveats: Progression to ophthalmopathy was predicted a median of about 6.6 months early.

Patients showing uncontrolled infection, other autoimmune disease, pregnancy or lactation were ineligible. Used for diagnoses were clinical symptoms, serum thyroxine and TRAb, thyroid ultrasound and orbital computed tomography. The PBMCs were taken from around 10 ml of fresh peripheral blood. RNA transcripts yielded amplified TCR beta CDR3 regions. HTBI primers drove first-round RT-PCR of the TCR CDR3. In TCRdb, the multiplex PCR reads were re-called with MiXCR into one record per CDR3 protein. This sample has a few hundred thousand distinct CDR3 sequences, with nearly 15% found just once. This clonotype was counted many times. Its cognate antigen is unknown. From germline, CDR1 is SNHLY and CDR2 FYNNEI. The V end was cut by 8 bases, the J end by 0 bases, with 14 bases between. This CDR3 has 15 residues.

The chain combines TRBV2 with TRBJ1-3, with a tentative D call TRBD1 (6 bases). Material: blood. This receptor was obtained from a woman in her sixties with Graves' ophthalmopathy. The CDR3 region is CASGLTGNSGNTIYF. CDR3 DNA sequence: TGTGCCAGCGGCTTGACAGGAAACTCTGGAAACACCATATATTTT.